This T cell receptor (beta chain) was captured in a study of cytomegalovirus exposure and HLA in healthy donors. General study points: Researchers reported that a few CMV-associated chains were confirmed in vitro as CMV antigen-specific. High sensitivity and specificity were reportedly achieved when the classifier diagnosed cytomegalovirus status. Researchers counted around 160 TCR beta chains as cytomegalovirus-associated.

The donors were in the approximately 120-subject validation cohort; that cohort was separate from the approximately 700-subject first cohort. The germline CDR1 and CDR2 sequences are GTSNPN and SVGIG (reference sequence). CDR3 size: 11 residues. V was trimmed by 0 bases and J by 13 bases, leaving 10 bases between them. For this clone: The antigen remains undetermined.

Data came from immunoSEQ multiplex PCR; TCRdb stores just in-frame clones and leaves some out. The sample lists about 250,000 clones, about 86% occurring once. Material: PBMCs. The receptor's source is a man between 18 and 35 years old in good health and CMV-seronegative. The chain recombines TRBV30 with TRBJ2-1; maybe TRBD2 (6 bases). CDR3 sequence: CAWSVGAGQFF. The CDR3 region has the DNA TGTGCCTGGAGTGTCGGAGCGGGTCAGTTCTTC.